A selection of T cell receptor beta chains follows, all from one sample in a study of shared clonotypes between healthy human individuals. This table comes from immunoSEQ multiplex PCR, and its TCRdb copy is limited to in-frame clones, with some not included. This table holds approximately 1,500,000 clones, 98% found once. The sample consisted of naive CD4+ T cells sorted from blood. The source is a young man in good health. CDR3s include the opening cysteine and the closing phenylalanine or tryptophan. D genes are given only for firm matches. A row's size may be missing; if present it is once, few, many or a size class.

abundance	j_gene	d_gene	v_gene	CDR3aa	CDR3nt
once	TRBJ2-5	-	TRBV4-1	CASSQYREAQETQYF	TGCGCCAGCAGCCAGTACCGGGAAGCACAAGAGACCCAGTACTTC
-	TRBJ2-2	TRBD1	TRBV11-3	CASSLDGTGTGELFF	TGTGCCAGCAGCTTAGATGGGACAGGGACCGGGGAGCTGTTTTTT
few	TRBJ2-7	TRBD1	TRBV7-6	CASSFPQTGGDEQYF	TGTGCCAGCAGCTTCCCACAAACAGGGGGTGATGAGCAGTACTTC
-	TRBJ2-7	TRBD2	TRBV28	CASSTASGRWEQYF	TGTGCCAGCAGTACGGCTAGCGGGAGGTGGGAGCAGTACTTC
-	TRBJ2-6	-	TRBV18	CASSTQDTSSGANVLTF	TGTGCCAGCTCAACCCAGGACACCTCCTCTGGGGCCAACGTCCTGACTTTC
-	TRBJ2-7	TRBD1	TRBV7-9	CASSLAAGGSDEQYF	TGTGCCAGCAGCTTAGCGGCAGGGGGTTCGGACGAGCAGTACTTC
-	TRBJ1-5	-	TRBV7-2	CASSSFRERQPQHF	TGTGCCAGCAGCTCGTTCAGGGAACGTCAGCCCCAGCATTTT
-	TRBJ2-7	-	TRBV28	CASSFSGWAEQYF	TGTGCCAGCAGTTTCAGCGGTTGGGCCGAGCAGTACTTC
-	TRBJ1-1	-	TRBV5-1	CASSQTPGVNTEAFF	TGCGCCAGCAGCCAGACCCCCGGAGTGAACACTGAAGCTTTCTTT
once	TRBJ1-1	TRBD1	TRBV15	CATSRSGTGNTEAFF	TGTGCCACCAGCAGGTCCGGGACAGGGAACACTGAAGCTTTCTTT
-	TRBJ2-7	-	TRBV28	CASSLGNGRYFYEQYF	TGTGCCAGCAGTTTGGGGAACGGGAGATACTTCTACGAGCAGTACTTC
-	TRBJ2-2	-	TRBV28	CASSFVENTGELFF	TGTGCCAGCAGTTTCGTAGAGAACACCGGGGAGCTGTTTTTT
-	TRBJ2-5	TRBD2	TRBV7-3	CASSLLAGQETQYF	TGTGCCAGCAGCTTACTAGCGGGGCAAGAGACCCAGTACTTC
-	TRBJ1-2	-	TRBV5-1	CASSPGPATYGYTF	TGCGCCAGCAGCCCGGGACCCGCCACTTATGGCTACACCTTC
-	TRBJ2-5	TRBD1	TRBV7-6	CASSRIQGAGETQYF	TGTGCCAGCAGCCGAATACAGGGGGCCGGGGAGACCCAGTACTTC
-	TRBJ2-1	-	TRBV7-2	CASSLMGRGNEQFF	TGTGCCAGCAGCTTAATGGGGCGGGGCAATGAGCAGTTCTTC
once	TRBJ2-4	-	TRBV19	CASRSLGRGPTIAKNIQYF	TGTGCCAGTAGGTCGTTGGGCAGGGGACCCACCATAGCCAAAAACATTCAGTACTTC
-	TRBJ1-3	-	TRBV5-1	CASSLVLGGAQTGNTIYF	TGCGCCAGCAGCTTGGTCTTAGGGGGGGCTCAGACTGGAAACACCATATATTTT
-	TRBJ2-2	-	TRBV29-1	CSAVGILNTGELFF	TGCAGCGCCGTCGGGATCCTAAACACCGGGGAGCTGTTTTTT
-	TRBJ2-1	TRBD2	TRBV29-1	CSARRGNEQFF	TGCAGCGCACGGCGGGGGAATGAGCAGTTCTTC
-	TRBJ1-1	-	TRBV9	CASSVAGRDTEAFF	TGTGCCAGCAGCGTAGCTGGGAGGGACACTGAAGCTTTCTTT
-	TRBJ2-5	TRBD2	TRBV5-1	CASSTDQLAGGGGETQYF	TGCGCCAGCAGCACGGACCAACTAGCGGGAGGAGGTGGCGAGACCCAGTACTTC
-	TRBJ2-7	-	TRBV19	CASSSSPGREQYF	TGTGCCAGTAGCAGTAGTCCGGGGAGGGAGCAGTACTTC
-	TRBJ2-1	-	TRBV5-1	CASSPLRGLSYNEQFF	TGCGCCAGCAGCCCCCTGCGGGGTCTCTCCTACAATGAGCAGTTCTTC
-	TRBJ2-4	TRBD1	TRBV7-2	CASSDRDRLKNIQYF	TGTGCCAGCAGCGACAGGGACAGACTCAAAAACATTCAGTACTTC
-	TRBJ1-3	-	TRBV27	CASSPPSGNTIYF	TGTGCCAGCAGTCCCCCCTCTGGAAACACCATATATTTT
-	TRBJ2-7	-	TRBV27	CASSPSARSSYEQYF	TGTGCCAGCAGTCCTAGCGCCCGAAGCTCCTACGAGCAGTACTTC
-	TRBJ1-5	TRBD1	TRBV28	CASRSSGQGDQPQHF	TGTGCCAGCAGGTCCTCGGGACAGGGTGATCAGCCCCAGCATTTT
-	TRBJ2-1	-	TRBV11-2	CASSSRGSSVAYNEQFF	TGTGCCAGCAGCTCTAGGGGGTCCAGCGTGGCTTACAATGAGCAGTTCTTC
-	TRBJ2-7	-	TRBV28	CACSGAPPPIYEQYF	TGTGCCTGCTCGGGGGCCCCACCACCAATTTACGAGCAGTACTTC
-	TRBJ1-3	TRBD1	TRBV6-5	CASRRQGENTIYF	TGTGCCAGCAGGCGACAGGGGGAAAACACCATATATTTT
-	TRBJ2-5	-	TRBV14	CASSQDPGRWMETQYF	TGTGCCAGCAGCCAAGATCCGGGACGTTGGATGGAGACCCAGTACTTC
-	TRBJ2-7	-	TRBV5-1	CASRPGMSSYEQYF	TGCGCCAGCCGTCCAGGGATGAGCTCCTACGAGCAGTACTTC
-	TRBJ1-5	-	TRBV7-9	CASSLRPGVYHF	TGTGCCAGCAGCCTACGCCCGGGAGTATATCATTTT
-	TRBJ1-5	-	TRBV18	CASSPTNVNQPQHF	TGTGCCAGCTCACCGACCAACGTGAATCAGCCCCAGCATTTT
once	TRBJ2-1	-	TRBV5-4	CASSFSGTSSYNEQFF	TGTGCCAGCAGCTTTAGCGGTACAAGCTCCTACAATGAGCAGTTCTTC
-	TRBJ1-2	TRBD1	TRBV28	CASSSGGRSWGYTF	TGTGCCAGCAGTTCAGGGGGCCGTTCATGGGGCTACACCTTC